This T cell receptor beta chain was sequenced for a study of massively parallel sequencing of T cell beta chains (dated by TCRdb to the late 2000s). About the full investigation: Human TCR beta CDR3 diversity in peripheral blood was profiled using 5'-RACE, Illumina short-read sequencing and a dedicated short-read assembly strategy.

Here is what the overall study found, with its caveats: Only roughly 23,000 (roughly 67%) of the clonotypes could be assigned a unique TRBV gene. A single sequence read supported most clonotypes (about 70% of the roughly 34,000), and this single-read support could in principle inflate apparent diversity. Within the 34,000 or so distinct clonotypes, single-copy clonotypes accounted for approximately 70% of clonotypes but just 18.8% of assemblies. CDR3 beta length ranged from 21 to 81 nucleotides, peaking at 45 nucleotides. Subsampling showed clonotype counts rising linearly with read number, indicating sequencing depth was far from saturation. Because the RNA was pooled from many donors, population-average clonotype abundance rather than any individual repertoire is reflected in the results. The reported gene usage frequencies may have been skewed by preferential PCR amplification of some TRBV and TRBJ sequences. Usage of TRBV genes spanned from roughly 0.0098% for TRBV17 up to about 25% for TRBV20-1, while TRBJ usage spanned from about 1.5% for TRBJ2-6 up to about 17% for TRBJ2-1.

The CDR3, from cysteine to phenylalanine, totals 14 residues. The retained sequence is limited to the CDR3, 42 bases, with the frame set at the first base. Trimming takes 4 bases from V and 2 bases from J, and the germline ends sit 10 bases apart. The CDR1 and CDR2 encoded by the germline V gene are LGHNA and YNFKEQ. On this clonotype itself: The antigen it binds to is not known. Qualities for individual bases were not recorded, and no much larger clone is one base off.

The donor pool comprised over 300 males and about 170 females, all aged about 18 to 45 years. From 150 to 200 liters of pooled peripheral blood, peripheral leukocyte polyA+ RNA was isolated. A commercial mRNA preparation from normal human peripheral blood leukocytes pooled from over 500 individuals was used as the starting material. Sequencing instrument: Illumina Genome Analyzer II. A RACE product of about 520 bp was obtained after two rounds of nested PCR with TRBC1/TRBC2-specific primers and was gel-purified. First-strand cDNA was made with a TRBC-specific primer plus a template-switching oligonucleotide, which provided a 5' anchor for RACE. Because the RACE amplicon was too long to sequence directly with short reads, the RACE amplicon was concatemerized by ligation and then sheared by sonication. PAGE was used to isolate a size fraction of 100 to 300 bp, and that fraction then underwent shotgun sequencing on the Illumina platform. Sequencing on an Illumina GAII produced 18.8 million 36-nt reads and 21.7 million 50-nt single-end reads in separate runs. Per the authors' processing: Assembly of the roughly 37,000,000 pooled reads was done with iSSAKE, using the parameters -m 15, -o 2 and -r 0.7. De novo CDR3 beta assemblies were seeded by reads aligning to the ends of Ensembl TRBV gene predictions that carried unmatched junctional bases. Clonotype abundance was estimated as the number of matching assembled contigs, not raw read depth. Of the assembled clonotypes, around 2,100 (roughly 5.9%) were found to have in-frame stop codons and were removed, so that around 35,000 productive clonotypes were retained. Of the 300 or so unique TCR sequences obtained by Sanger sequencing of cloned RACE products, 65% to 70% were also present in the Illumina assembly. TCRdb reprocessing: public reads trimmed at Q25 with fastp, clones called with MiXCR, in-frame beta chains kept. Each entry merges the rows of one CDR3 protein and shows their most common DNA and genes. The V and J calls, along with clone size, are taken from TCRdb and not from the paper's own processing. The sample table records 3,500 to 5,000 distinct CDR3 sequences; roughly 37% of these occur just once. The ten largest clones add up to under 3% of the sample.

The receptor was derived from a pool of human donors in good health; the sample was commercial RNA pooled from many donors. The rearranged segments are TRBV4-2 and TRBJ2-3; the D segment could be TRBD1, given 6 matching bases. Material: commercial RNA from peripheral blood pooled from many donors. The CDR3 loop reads CASSPGAFTDTQYF. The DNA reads TGTGCCAGCAGCCCAGGGGCCTTCACAGATACGCAGTATTTT.